The rows below give T cell receptor beta chains drawn from one sample of a study of post-analysis software for immune sequencing data. TCRdb re-called the PCR reads through MiXCR, storing one row per CDR3 protein. In the table there are a few hundred thousand distinct CDR3 sequences, under 55% of which are singletons. The material sequenced was blood. These receptors were collected from a girl between 10 and 17 years old with multiple sclerosis. Each CDR3 is given with its conserved first and last residue. Each record gives: D gene, J gene, V gene, clone size, CDR3 protein, CDR3 DNA. The D gene is left open where the match is weak. The size entry is marked missing in some rows and otherwise reads once, few, many or a size class.

>-|TRBJ2-1|TRBV15|few
CATSRGNENEQFF
TGTGCCACCAGCAGAGGAAACGAAAATGAGCAGTTCTTC
>TRBD2|TRBJ2-7|TRBV2|-
CASKWAGEDYEQYF
TGTGCCAGCAAGTGGGCGGGAGAAGACTACGAGCAGTACTTC
>-|TRBJ2-3|TRBV10-3|-
CAISRDGHTDTQYF
TGTGCCATCTCAAGGGACGGCCACACAGATACGCAGTATTTT
>TRBD2|TRBJ2-7|TRBV7-9|-
CASGSGTSGSLGYEQYF
TGTGCCAGCGGCTCCGGGACTAGCGGGAGTTTGGGGTACGAGCAGTACTTC
>-|TRBJ2-5|TRBV7-6|-
CASSPTDTMGTQYF
TGTGCCAGTAGCCCCACGGACACGATGGGGACCCAGTACTTC
>TRBD2|TRBJ2-7|TRBV6-5|-
CASSYGLARTYEQYF
TGTGCCAGCAGCTATGGACTAGCGCGAACCTACGAGCAGTACTTC
>-|TRBJ2-3|TRBV4-1|few
CASSPRVRSDTQYF
TGCGCCAGCAGCCCGAGGGTTCGATCAGATACGCAGTATTTT
>-|TRBJ2-3|TRBV9|-
CASSAKQGITDTQYF
TGTGCCAGCAGCGCGAAACAGGGAATCACAGATACGCAGTATTTT
>-|TRBJ2-7|TRBV5-4|-
CASSLEVDLAYEQYF
TGTGCCAGCAGCTTGGAAGTGGACCTCGCTTACGAGCAGTACTTC
>TRBD1|TRBJ1-1|TRBV20-1|-
CSASGTGAWRENTEAFF
TGCAGTGCTAGCGGAACAGGGGCTTGGAGAGAGAACACTGAAGCTTTCTTT
>-|TRBJ2-7|TRBV7-2|-
CAGSLGAIAAGYEQYF
TGTGCCGGCAGCTTAGGAGCTATAGCGGCGGGGTACGAGCAGTACTTC
>-|TRBJ2-7|TRBV10-3|few
CAISLGVGTDEQYF
TGTGCCATCAGCCTAGGCGTTGGTACCGACGAGCAGTACTTC
>TRBD2|TRBJ2-7|TRBV5-1|-
CASSLGTSGLYEQYF
TGCGCCAGCAGCCTCGGGACTAGCGGGCTCTACGAGCAGTACTTC
>-|TRBJ1-2|TRBV10-1|-
CASSESGGESGYGYTF
TGCGCCAGCAGTGAGTCGGGAGGGGAATCGGGCTATGGCTACACCTTC
>TRBD2|TRBJ2-7|TRBV18|few
CASSPRAGESEQYF
TGTGCCAGCTCCCCGAGGGCGGGAGAGAGCGAGCAGTACTTC
>-|TRBJ1-5|TRBV20-1|-
CSARDGGRQPQHF
TGCAGCGCTAGAGATGGAGGGAGGCAGCCCCAGCATTTT
>TRBD1|TRBJ1-2|TRBV29-1|-
CSVDPTGKDYGYTF
TGCAGCGTTGATCCGACAGGGAAGGACTATGGCTACACCTTC
>TRBD1|TRBJ2-7|TRBV6-5|-
CASSADREENHEQYF
TGTGCCAGCAGTGCCGACAGGGAAGAGAACCACGAGCAGTACTTC
>TRBD2|TRBJ2-1|TRBV12-3/TRBV12-4|-
CASRSLAERYNEQFF
TGTGCCAGCAGGTCACTAGCGGAGAGGTACAATGAGCAGTTCTTC
>-|TRBJ2-1|TRBV9|-
CASSGSNLAGGAYNEQFF
TGTGCCAGCAGCGGCAGTAACTTGGCCGGAGGTGCCTACAATGAGCAGTTCTTC
>-|TRBJ2-1|TRBV7-3|-
CASSLEISSYNEQFF
TGTGCCAGCAGCTTGGAAATTAGCTCCTACAATGAGCAGTTCTTC
>-|TRBJ2-7|TRBV3-1|few
CASSQRARVTYEQYF
TGTGCCAGCAGCCAACGAGCTAGGGTAACCTACGAGCAGTACTTC
>-|TRBJ1-5|TRBV20-1|-
CSASPQEGDQPQHF
TGCAGTGCTAGCCCCCAGGAGGGAGATCAGCCCCAGCATTTT
>-|TRBJ2-5|TRBV5-1|-
CASSLDPKGWETQYF
TGCGCCAGCAGCTTGGACCCCAAGGGGTGGGAGACCCAGTACTTC
>-|TRBJ2-7|TRBV20-1|-
CSAREVDRTAYEQYF
TGCAGTGCTAGAGAAGTGGACAGAACAGCCTACGAGCAGTACTTC
>TRBD1|TRBJ2-1|TRBV7-9|-
CASSFRDRESRGQFF
TGTGCCAGCAGCTTCCGGGACAGGGAAAGTCGGGGTCAGTTCTTC
>-|TRBJ1-2|TRBV6-5|few
CASSSNSAGYGYTF
TGTGCCAGCAGTTCCAATTCTGCCGGGTATGGCTACACCTTC
>-|TRBJ2-7|TRBV7-3|-
CASGRAESSYEQYF
TGTGCCAGCGGTCGGGCAGAGAGCTCCTACGAGCAGTACTTC
>-|TRBJ2-7|TRBV20-1|-
CSARSGSPYEQYF
TGCAGTGCTAGATCCGGAAGTCCGTACGAGCAGTACTTC
>TRBD2|TRBJ2-3|TRBV29-1|few
CSGDSGGTDTQYF
TGCAGCGGTGACAGCGGGGGTACAGATACGCAGTATTTT
>-|TRBJ2-3|TRBV12-3/TRBV12-4|few
CATSSTDAQYF
TGTGCCACCTCGAGCACAGATGCGCAGTATTTT
>-|TRBJ2-7|TRBV4-2|-
CASSQVLAHEQYF
TGTGCCAGCAGCCAAGTCCTCGCCCACGAGCAGTACTTC
>TRBD1|TRBJ1-6|TRBV12-3/TRBV12-4|few
CASSLWQGASPLHF
TGTGCCAGCAGTTTGTGGCAGGGGGCTTCACCCCTCCACTTT
>-|TRBJ2-5|TRBV7-9|-
CAGSRTRRETQYF
TGTGCCGGCAGCCGTACTAGGCGCGAGACCCAGTACTTC
>-|TRBJ2-5|TRBV7-7|once
CASSLEGSLGTQYF
TGTGCTAGCAGCTTAGAGGGTAGCCTGGGGACCCAGTACTTC
>-|TRBJ1-2|TRBV5-1|few
CASSLGDRHFYGYTF
TGCGCCAGCAGCTTGGGCGACAGACACTTTTATGGCTACACCTTC
>TRBD2|TRBJ2-3|TRBV5-1|-
CASSALLAGEGTQYF
TGCGCCAGCAGCGCCCTACTAGCGGGAGAAGGTACGCAGTATTTT
>-|TRBJ2-1|TRBV20-1|-
CSAREQTNSYNEQFF
TGCAGTGCTAGAGAACAGACAAACTCCTACAATGAGCAGTTCTTC
>-|TRBJ2-7|TRBV20-1|once
CSARPVGPRSYEQYF
TGCAGTGCTAGACCCGTCGGACCCAGATCCTACGAGCAGTACTTC
>TRBD2|TRBJ2-7|TRBV20-1|-
CSAPRPIYSGSSYEQYF
TGCAGTGCTCCGCGCCCCATTTATAGCGGGAGCTCCTACGAGCAGTACTTC
>-|TRBJ1-2|TRBV2|-
CASSAPGSGRDGYTF
TGTGCCAGCAGTGCCCCGGGGTCCGGTCGGGATGGCTACACCTTC
>TRBD1|TRBJ2-5|TRBV29-1|once
CSQYSVSGTGLQTQYF
TGCAGCCAATACTCGGTGTCGGGGACAGGGCTACAGACCCAGTACTTC
>TRBD2|TRBJ2-3|TRBV12-3/TRBV12-4|-
CASSGGGDTDTQYF
TGTGCCAGCAGTGGGGGGGGGGACACAGATACGCAGTATTTT
>TRBD1|TRBJ1-4|TRBV20-1|few
CSAINDRGNEKLFF
TGCAGTGCCATAAACGACAGGGGGAATGAAAAACTGTTTTTT
>-|TRBJ2-7|TRBV7-2|-
CASSPRPRSSYEQYF
TGTGCCAGCAGCCCCAGACCAAGGAGCTCCTACGAGCAGTACTTC
>TRBD2|TRBJ2-5|TRBV6-5|-
CASSSRLAVQETQYF
TGTGCCAGCAGTTCGCGTCTAGCGGTACAAGAGACCCAGTACTTC
>TRBD1|TRBJ2-3|TRBV14|-
CASSRGQLLVDDTDTQYF
TGTGCCAGCAGCAGGGGACAGCTCTTAGTAGACGACACAGATACGCAGTATTTT
>-|TRBJ2-7|TRBV6-2/TRBV6-3|-
CASSYSRSYEQYF
TGTGCCAGCAGTTACTCGAGGAGCTACGAGCAGTACTTC
>-|TRBJ2-3|TRBV12-3/TRBV12-4|-
CASSPVTDTQYF
TGTGCCAGCAGTCCTGTAACAGATACGCAGTATTTT
>TRBD1|TRBJ1-2|TRBV28|few
CASSPLGQDLFGYGYTF
TGTGCCAGCAGTCCTTTAGGACAGGACCTCTTCGGCTATGGCTACACCTTC
>-|TRBJ1-6|TRBV27|-
CASSLGTVKNSPLHF
TGTGCCAGCAGCCTAGGGACGGTGAAAAATTCACCCCTCCACTTT
>TRBD2|TRBJ2-1|TRBV20-1|few
CSAPPTSGGYNEQFF
TGCAGTGCTCCACCGACTAGCGGGGGGTACAATGAGCAGTTCTTC
>-|TRBJ1-1|TRBV10-3|-
CAISRTGNTEAFF
TGTGCCATCAGTAGAACGGGGAACACTGAAGCTTTCTTT
>-|TRBJ2-7|TRBV28|-
CASTRSRDSYEQYF
TGTGCCAGCACTCGATCCCGGGACTCCTACGAGCAGTACTTC
>-|TRBJ1-1|TRBV7-2|-
CASQSQGMAEAFF
TGTGCCAGCCAAAGTCAGGGAATGGCGGAAGCTTTCTTT
>TRBD2|TRBJ2-7|TRBV15|-
CATSREGLAGGNYEQYF
TGTGCCACCAGCAGAGAGGGTCTAGCGGGCGGCAACTACGAGCAGTACTTC
>TRBD1|TRBJ1-5|TRBV7-2|-
CASSSYTGVGQPQHF
TGTGCCAGCAGCTCCTATACAGGGGTTGGGCAGCCCCAGCATTTT
>-|TRBJ2-7|TRBV7-6|-
CASSSPSHYEQYF
TGTGCCAGCAGCTCCCCGTCTCACTACGAGCAGTACTTC
>-|TRBJ2-1|TRBV6-5|-
CASSLQDSYNEQFF
TGTGCCAGCAGTTTACAGGATTCCTACAATGAGCAGTTCTTC